Listed here are 26 T cell receptor beta chains from one sample, sequenced in a study of immune evolution from preneoplasia to lung adenocarcinoma. Measured with immunoSEQ multiplex PCR; TCRdb has only the in-frame clones, and not every one. The sample lists around 40,000 clones, 70% to 80% occurring once. The sequencing input was FFPE invasive lung adenocarcinoma tissue. These receptors all come from a person between 60 and 70 years old with lung adenocarcinoma.

The chain joins TRBV18 to TRBJ2-3; the D gene is possibly TRBD2 (5 bases). Trimming removed 3 bases at V and 3 bases at J, with 16 bases between. Germline-derived CDR1 and CDR2 are KGHSH and LQKENI. The length of the CDR3 is 16 residues. CDR3 sequence reads: CASSPTGSGRTDTQYF. DNA for the CDR3: TGTGCCAGCTCACCTACGGGGAGTGGAAGAACAGATACGCAGTATTTT. Full variable domain (remainder filled in from reference TRBV18 and TRBJ2-3): NAGVMQNPRHLVRRRGQEARLRCSPMKGHSHVYWYRQLPEEGLKFMVYLQKENIIDESGMPKERFSAEFPKEGPSILRIQQVVRGDSAAYFCASSPTGSGRTDTQYFGPGTRLTVL.

The rearrangement links TRBV27 to TRBJ2-5, with a tentative D call TRBD2 (5 bases). V lost 6 bases and J lost 4, with 15 bases in between. Germline CDR1 MNHEY, CDR2 SMNVEV (reference sequence). The CDR3 has 14 residues. CDR3 loop: CASRPPFSGETQYF. As DNA, the CDR3 is TGTGCCAGCAGGCCTCCGTTCAGCGGAGAGACCCAGTACTTC.

This rearrangement joins TRBV6-1 to TRBJ2-5; 8 bases map to TRBD1. V shed 3 bases and J 3 bases; nucleotides not matched to a gene: 6. The length of the CDR3 is 15 residues. Germline V gene data show CDR1 as MNHNS and CDR2 as SASEGT. CDR3 loop: CASSEGQAFKETQYF. The DNA for the CDR3 is TGTGCCAGCAGTGAGGGACAGGCGTTCAAAGAGACCCAGTACTTC.

The chain combines TRBV29-1 with TRBJ2-7; 9 bases match TRBD2. The length of the CDR3 is 15 residues. The germline V gene has CDR1 SQVTM and CDR2 ANQGSEA. The V gene end was trimmed by 1 base and the J gene end by 4 bases; junction bases not matched to a gene: 8. This chain's CDR3 is CSVEGRLADAYEQYF. The CDR3 DNA reads as TGCAGCGTTGAAGGTCGACTAGCGGATGCTTACGAGCAGTACTTC.

This clone occurred a few times. The J gene is TRBJ2-4, the V gene TRBV28; 8 nucleotides align to TRBD2. V gave up 2 bases and J gave up 0 bases; unmatched junction bases: 9. The CDR3 contains 18 residues. Germline V gives CDR1 MDHEN, CDR2 SYDVKM. CDR3 in DNA: TGTGCCAGCAGTTTAGGTTGGGATAGCGGGAAAGCCAAAAACATTCAGTACTTC. The encoded protein is CASSLGWDSGKAKNIQYF.

The genes are TRBV12-5 and TRBJ2-7; D not resolved. The germline CDR1 and CDR2 sequences are LGHNT and FRNRAP. The CDR3 has 12 amino acids. V gave up 1 base and J gave up 2 bases, with 3 bases separating them. The CDR3: CASGLGAYEQYF. The CDR3 region has the DNA TGTGCTAGTGGTTTGGGAGCCTACGAGCAGTACTTC.

This clone was detected once. The chain links TRBV7-9 to TRBJ2-6; TRBD1 is a possible D gene (7 bases). Looked up from germline, CDR1 is SEHNR and CDR2 is FQNEAQ (reference sequence). The CDR3 has 17 amino acids. Trimming took 6 bases from V and 9 from J, leaving 24 bases between them. CDR3 sequence reads: CASSPAPRGEALNVLTF. For the CDR3, the DNA is TGTGCCAGCAGTCCCGCACCCAGGGGGGAGGCCCTCAACGTCCTGACTTTC.

This chain connects TRBV18 to TRBJ2-5, with D perhaps matching TRBD1 or TRBD2 (5 bases each). Trimming removed 5 bases at V and 0 bases at J, with 13 bases between. There are 15 residues in the CDR3. The germline V gene encodes CDR1 KGHSH and CDR2 LQKENI. The CDR3 nucleotides read TGTGCCAGCTCAACGGGACGGAGTAACCAAGAGACCCAGTACTTC. Its translation: CASSTGRSNQETQYF.

This sequence joins TRBV4-1 and TRBJ2-3; 10 bases fit TRBD2. Germline V lookup: CDR1 MGHRA, CDR2 YSYEKL. The length of the CDR3 is 15 residues. The ends lost 6 bases at V and 1 base at J; junction bases unmatched: 4. DNA for the CDR3: TGCGCCAGCAGGTCAGGGACTAGCGGCACAGATACGCAGTATTTT. Translating it yields CASRSGTSGTDTQYF.

Written as DNA, the CDR3 is TGTGCCAGTAGTATCTCACAGGGGGGTACTGGGGCCAACGTCCTGACTTTC. This encodes CASSISQGGTGANVLTF. The chain joins TRBV19 to TRBJ2-6, with 8 bases aligning to TRBD1. The V gene end was trimmed by 3 bases and the J gene end by 2 bases; junction bases not matched to a gene: 6. Germline-derived CDR1 and CDR2 are LNHDA and SQIVND (reference sequence). The CDR3 is 17 amino acids.

The chain has TRBV19 and TRBJ2-2; D is possibly TRBD1 (6 bases). V dropped 6 bases and J dropped 6 bases, with 14 bases sitting between them. CDR3 size: 14 residues. The germline gives CDR1 LNHDA, CDR2 SQIVND (reference sequence). CDR3 DNA sequence: TGTGCCAGTAGCACAGGGTTTAGCGCCGGGGAGCTGTTTTTT. It is translated as CASSTGFSAGELFF.

V gene TRBV11-2 combines with J gene TRBJ2-2, with D possibly being TRBD1 (6 bases). The CDR3 is 13 residues long. With 6 bases removed from V and 4 bases from J, the gap between germline ends came to 9 bases. In germline, CDR1 is SGHAT, CDR2 FQNNGV. The CDR3 loop is CASRHRVTGELFF. Written as DNA, the CDR3 is TGTGCCAGCAGACACAGGGTCACCGGGGAGCTGTTTTTT.

The chain has TRBV19 and TRBJ2-1; 8 positions match TRBD2. The germline V gene has CDR1 LNHDA and CDR2 SQIVND (reference sequence). The J segment lost 3 bases and the V segment lost 6 bases, leaving 4 bases of the junction unmatched. The CDR3 consists of 14 residues. Here the CDR3 reads CASRLAAYYNEQFF. The CDR3 region has the DNA TGTGCCAGTAGACTAGCGGCCTACTACAATGAGCAGTTCTTC.

In nucleotides, the CDR3 is TGTGCCAGCAGCTTGGAGGCGTGGGCACGCACAGATACGCAGTATTTT. Protein sequence: CASSLEAWARTDTQYF. The rearrangement uses TRBV5-4 and TRBJ2-3; unclear D gene. Germline assignment: CDR1 SGHNT and CDR2 YYREEE (reference sequence). Trimming took 0 bases from V and 1 from J, leaving 12 bases between them. The CDR3 length is 16 residues.

The chain joins TRBV14 to TRBJ2-5, with D perhaps TRBD1 (5 bases). Germline V gives CDR1 SGHDN, CDR2 FVKESK. The CDR3 is 14 residues long. V gave up 0 bases and J gave up 7 bases, with 12 bases separating them. The CDR3 region is CASSQEGRRGTQYF. CDR3 DNA sequence: TGTGCCAGCAGCCAAGAGGGCCGAAGGGGGACCCAGTACTTC.

This chain uses TRBV11-2 with TRBJ1-3; tentatively, D is TRBD1 (5 bases). V shed 0 bases and J shed 4 bases, with 13 bases lying between them. Germline V lookup: CDR1 SGHAT, CDR2 FQNNGV. This CDR3 contains 16 residues. For the CDR3, the DNA is TGTGCCAGCAGCTTAGACGGGGGGTTTCCGGGAAACACCATATATTTT. It codes for CASSLDGGFPGNTIYF.

The gene calls are TRBV28 and TRBJ2-4, with 11 bases fitting TRBD1. Germline V lookup: CDR1 MDHEN, CDR2 SYDVKM. J was trimmed by 7 bases and V by 4 bases; bases with no gene match: 9. The CDR3 totals 16 residues. The CDR3 here is CASSSSGQGGKNIQYF. In DNA form, the CDR3 reads TGTGCCAGCAGTTCGTCGGGACAGGGGGGCAAGAACATTCAGTACTTC.

The chain couples TRBV15 to TRBJ2-3, with 7 bases fitting TRBD2. This CDR3 region has 13 residues. CDR1 is LNHNV and CDR2 is YYDKDF in the germline V gene (reference sequence). The trim removed 9 bases at V and 4 bases at J, leaving 7 bases unmatched. CDR3 sequence (DNA): TGTGCCACTGGGAGGGTCGGGGCAGATACGCAGTATTTT. It codes for CATGRVGADTQYF.

This clone has a handful of counts. The gene calls are TRBV6-1 and TRBJ2-7; 7 nucleotides agree with TRBD2. The CDR3 is 14 residues long. Germline values: CDR1 MNHNS, CDR2 SASEGT. V shed 1 base, J shed 6 bases, and the junction held 6 bases outside the gene matches. As DNA, the CDR3 is TGTGCCAGCAGTGAAGGAGGGAGGGCCGGCGAGCAGTACTTC. This sequence encodes CASSEGGRAGEQYF.

There are a few counts of this clone. The chain combines TRBV11-2 with TRBJ2-2; a weak D match, TRBD2 (5 bases). Deletions cut 5 bases from V and 0 bases from J, with 10 bases between. CDR3 length equals 15 residues. Germline V gene lookup returns CDR1 SGHAT and CDR2 FQNNGV. The CDR3 sequence: CASSPTRPNTGELFF. CDR3 coding DNA: TGTGCCAGCAGCCCAACTAGACCGAACACCGGGGAGCTGTTTTTT.

J is TRBJ2-7 and V is TRBV7-9, with TRBD2 matching 10 bases. The CDR3 totals 15 residues. The ends lost 5 bases at V and 6 bases at J; junction bases unmatched: 10. Germline-derived CDR1 and CDR2 are SEHNR and FQNEAQ (reference sequence). CDR3 nucleotides: TGTGCCAGCAGCACTACTAGCGGGAAAATCGGCGAGCAGTACTTC. Its protein product is CASSTTSGKIGEQYF.

The gene calls are TRBV5-1 and TRBJ1-2; D is unresolved. The CDR3 runs to 13 residues. Germline CDR1 reads SGHRS; CDR2 reads YFSETQ. The V end was cut by 4 bases, the J end by 13 bases, with 20 bases between. As DNA, the CDR3 is TGCGCCAGCAGCCCGGAGGGTCACGGCTCTCCCACCTTC. This encodes CASSPEGHGSPTF.

In this sample, this clone turned up once. V and J are TRBV30 and TRBJ1-1, with D possibly matching TRBD1 (6 bases). CDR3 length equals 16 residues. CDR1 and CDR2 (germline): GTSNPN, SVGIG (reference sequence). Trimming took off 3 bases at V and 0 bases at J, with 17 bases between the two ends. CDR3 loop: CAWRGGGLTLNTEAFF. DNA for the CDR3: TGTGCCTGGAGGGGAGGGGGGCTTACCTTGAACACTGAAGCTTTCTTT.

The chain recombines TRBV5-5 with TRBJ1-2; 9 bases are a match to TRBD1. J lost 4 bases, V lost 3 bases, and 16 bases had no gene match. CDR3 size: 18 residues. CDR1 is SGHKS, CDR2 YYEKEE, per germline (reference sequence). Written as DNA, the CDR3 is TGTGCCAGCAGCTCTCCCTCCGGGACAGGGTTTCGGAGCTATGGCTACACCTTC. The encoded protein is CASSSPSGTGFRSYGYTF.

This chain connects TRBV7-2 to TRBJ2-5; D gene uncertain. The CDR3 runs to 14 residues. V gave up 1 base and J gave up 2 bases, with 8 bases separating them. Germline V lookup: CDR1 SGHTA, CDR2 FQGNSA. The chain's CDR3 is CASSLVPWQETQYF. DNA for the CDR3: TGTGCCAGCAGCTTAGTTCCCTGGCAAGAGACCCAGTACTTC.

The J gene is TRBJ1-2, the V gene TRBV6-6; 9 bases map to TRBD1. From germline, CDR1 is MNHNY and CDR2 SVGAGI (reference sequence). V dropped 6 bases and J dropped 7; count of bases not matched to a gene: 6. This CDR3 has 13 residues. DNA for the CDR3: TGTGCCAGCAGCCCCGGACAGGGGTCTGGCTACACCTTC. The encoded protein is CASSPGQGSGYTF.